This TCR beta chain was identified in a study of blood T cell repertoires in COVID-19. Turning to the study itself: Recovery meant two consecutive negative NP/OP PCR tests, professional clearance, or resolved symptoms. There were acute and convalescent COVID-19 samples, and they came from the United States, Italy and Spain.

Trimming shortened V by 3 bases and J by 7 bases, and 15 bases separated the two germline ends. Germline V CDR1 and CDR2: SGHVS, FQNEAQ. The CDR3 totals 14 residues. TCRdb's table, derived via immunoSEQ multiplex PCR, lists solely in-frame clones and lacks some. The sample contains over 250,000 clones, around 89% of which appear only once. The gene calls are TRBV7-8 and TRBJ1-2; TRBD1 is a possible D gene (6 bases). This TCR was sampled from a woman aged 55-75 years in a cohort exposed to, infected with or recovered from COVID-19 (not recorded which). Specimen: PBMCs or T cells enriched from blood (not recorded which). CDR3 DNA sequence: TGTGCCAGCAGCTTGAACAGGGAGTCATCTGGCTACACCTTC. Encoded protein: CASSLNRESSGYTF. The whole variable domain, filled in from reference TRBV7-8 and TRBJ1-2, reads GAGVSQSPRYKVAKRGQDVALRCDPISGHVSLFWYQQALGQGPEFLTYFQNEAQLDKSGLPSDRFFAERPEGSVSTLKIQRTQQEDSAVYLCASSLNRESSGYTFGSGTRLTVV.